This T cell receptor beta chain was identified during a study of blood T cell repertoires in COVID-19. Study-level information: Sites in the United States, Italy and Spain provided acute and convalescent COVID-19 samples. From T cells, B-cell-depleted T cells, or PBMCs came the material, which was cDNA or gDNA.

In the source study's methods: The authors estimated nucleated cell counts from reference gene primer amplification. TCRdb's copy holds only in-frame clones and misses some; the assay was immunoSEQ multiplex PCR. Clonal size and the V and J genes are those of that table, whereas D and trimming came from the DNA. There are some 110,000 clones in the sample; approximately 78% occur only once, and roughly 7.9% lies in the top ten. The CDR3 has 15 residues. Germline V lookup: CDR1 LNHDA, CDR2 SQIVND (reference sequence). The V segment lost 5 bases and the J segment 0 bases; nucleotides outside the gene matches: 2.

Sequencing was carried out using peripheral blood. V is TRBV19 and J is TRBJ2-3, with 10 bases matching TRBD2. The TCR was taken from a man in his sixties or seventies with acute or convalescent COVID-19. For the CDR3, the DNA is TGTGCCAGTAGTGAACTAGCGGGGAGCACAGATACGCAGTATTTT. This sequence encodes CASSELAGSTDTQYF.